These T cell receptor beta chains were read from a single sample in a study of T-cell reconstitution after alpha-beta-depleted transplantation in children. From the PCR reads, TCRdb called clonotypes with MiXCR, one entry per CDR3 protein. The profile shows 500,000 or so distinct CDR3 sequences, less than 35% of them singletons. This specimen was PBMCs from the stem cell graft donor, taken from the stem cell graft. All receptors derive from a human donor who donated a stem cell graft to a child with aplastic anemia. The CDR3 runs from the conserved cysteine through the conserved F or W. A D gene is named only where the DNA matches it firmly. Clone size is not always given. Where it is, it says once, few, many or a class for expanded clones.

CDR3nt: TGTGCCAGCAGCTTAGGACCCAGGGGAGCCTCGAACACCGGGGAGCTGTTTTTT
CDR3aa: CASSLGPRGASNTGELFF
len: 18
d_gene: .
abundance: .
v_gene: TRBV7-7
j_gene: TRBJ2-2

CDR3nt: TGTGCCAGCACCTTAGACAGGGCGTGGGGCTACACCTTC
CDR3aa: CASTLDRAWGYTF
len: 13
d_gene: TRBD1
abundance: .
v_gene: TRBV28
j_gene: TRBJ1-2

CDR3nt: TGTGCCAGCAGGGATTATAACCAGCTGTTTTTT
CDR3aa: CASRDYNQLFF
len: 11
d_gene: .
abundance: many
v_gene: TRBV12-3/TRBV12-4
j_gene: TRBJ2-2

CDR3nt: TGTGCCAGCAGCTCAGGACGGGGTGGTAGGTCTGGGGCCAACGTCCTGACTTTC
CDR3aa: CASSSGRGGRSGANVLTF
len: 18
d_gene: .
abundance: .
v_gene: TRBV5-5
j_gene: TRBJ2-6

CDR3nt: TGTGCCAGCAGTTTATCGGGCCGGGGGCGAGTAGATACGCAGTATTTT
CDR3aa: CASSLSGRGRVDTQYF
len: 16
d_gene: .
abundance: .
v_gene: TRBV27
j_gene: TRBJ2-3

CDR3nt: TGTGCCAGCAGCTTAGCAGAGACCTACGAGCAGTACTTC
CDR3aa: CASSLAETYEQYF
len: 13
d_gene: .
abundance: .
v_gene: TRBV7-8
j_gene: TRBJ2-7

CDR3nt: TGTGCCAGCAGTAGGACACCCTACGAGCAGTACTTC
CDR3aa: CASSRTPYEQYF
len: 12
d_gene: .
abundance: .
v_gene: TRBV28
j_gene: TRBJ2-7

CDR3nt: TGTGCCACCAGTGACACAGCTAACTATGGCTACACCTTC
CDR3aa: CATSDTANYGYTF
len: 13
d_gene: .
abundance: .
v_gene: TRBV24-1
j_gene: TRBJ1-2

CDR3nt: TGTGCCAGCAGCAGGGTCTTGGTAGCGGGGGGATACAATGAGCAGTTCTTC
CDR3aa: CASSRVLVAGGYNEQFF
len: 17
d_gene: TRBD2
abundance: once
v_gene: TRBV11-2
j_gene: TRBJ2-1

CDR3nt: TGTGCCAGTAGTATTGTGCAGAGCTCTGGAAACACCATATATTTT
CDR3aa: CASSIVQSSGNTIYF
len: 15
d_gene: .
abundance: .
v_gene: TRBV19
j_gene: TRBJ1-3

CDR3nt: TGTGCCAGTAGCCCCGAGGGGGGAGGGATGAACACTGAAGCTTTCTTT
CDR3aa: CASSPEGGGMNTEAFF
len: 16
d_gene: .
abundance: .
v_gene: TRBV19
j_gene: TRBJ1-1

CDR3nt: TGTGCCAGCACACGCCTAGGAGCGCAGAACACCGGGGAGCTGTTTTTT
CDR3aa: CASTRLGAQNTGELFF
len: 16
d_gene: .
abundance: few
v_gene: TRBV3-1
j_gene: TRBJ2-2

CDR3nt: TGTGCCAGCAAGCCCGGGACACCATCCTACGAGCAGTACTTC
CDR3aa: CASKPGTPSYEQYF
len: 14
d_gene: .
abundance: few
v_gene: TRBV27
j_gene: TRBJ2-7

CDR3nt: TGTGCCAGCAGTGACCCGGGACAGGGGCCTGAAGCTTTCTTT
CDR3aa: CASSDPGQGPEAFF
len: 14
d_gene: TRBD1
abundance: .
v_gene: TRBV25-1
j_gene: TRBJ1-1

CDR3nt: TGTGCCAGCTCCCCATCAGGGGAATATGGCTACACCTTC
CDR3aa: CASSPSGEYGYTF
len: 13
d_gene: .
abundance: .
v_gene: TRBV18
j_gene: TRBJ1-2

CDR3nt: TGTGCCAGCAGTGCGGGACAGCCCTACGAGCAGTACTTC
CDR3aa: CASSAGQPYEQYF
len: 13
d_gene: .
abundance: .
v_gene: TRBV28
j_gene: TRBJ2-7

CDR3nt: TGTGCCAGCAGCTTAATCCTAGCGGGAGCCGGGCAGTTCTTC
CDR3aa: CASSLILAGAGQFF
len: 14
d_gene: TRBD2
abundance: .
v_gene: TRBV7-8
j_gene: TRBJ2-1

CDR3nt: TGTGCCAGCAGCATTAGCGGCGGAGGAAAAGAGACCCAGTACTTC
CDR3aa: CASSISGGGKETQYF
len: 15
d_gene: .
abundance: .
v_gene: TRBV7-2
j_gene: TRBJ2-5

CDR3nt: TGTGCCAGCAGGTCTAGCGGGAGTTTCTACAATGAGCAGTTCTTC
CDR3aa: CASRSSGSFYNEQFF
len: 15
d_gene: TRBD2
abundance: .
v_gene: TRBV6-2/TRBV6-3
j_gene: TRBJ2-1

CDR3nt: TGCAGCGTTGAAGATCTTCGGGGTGGGCGGGCCAGCTCCTACAATGAGCAGTTCTTC
CDR3aa: CSVEDLRGGRASSYNEQFF
len: 19
d_gene: .
abundance: few
v_gene: TRBV29-1
j_gene: TRBJ2-1

CDR3nt: TGCAGTGAGAGGCTGGGGTATGGCTACACCTTC
CDR3aa: CSERLGYGYTF
len: 11
d_gene: .
abundance: few
v_gene: TRBV20-1
j_gene: TRBJ1-2

CDR3nt: TGCAGTGCTTCCGGGACAGAAAAATACAATGAGCAGTTCTTC
CDR3aa: CSASGTEKYNEQFF
len: 14
d_gene: TRBD1
abundance: .
v_gene: TRBV20-1
j_gene: TRBJ2-1

CDR3nt: TGTGCCACCAGTGAGTCGGGAGCAGATACGCAGTATTTT
CDR3aa: CATSESGADTQYF
len: 13
d_gene: .
abundance: .
v_gene: TRBV24-1
j_gene: TRBJ2-3

CDR3nt: TGCAGCGTTGAAGAGGGACAGGGTTCGGATACGCAGTATTTT
CDR3aa: CSVEEGQGSDTQYF
len: 14
d_gene: TRBD1
abundance: .
v_gene: TRBV29-1
j_gene: TRBJ2-3

CDR3nt: TGTGCCAGCAGCCAAGATCCGAGTTCACAGTCGGAAAAACTGTTTTTT
CDR3aa: CASSQDPSSQSEKLFF
len: 16
d_gene: .
abundance: .
v_gene: TRBV4-2
j_gene: TRBJ1-4

CDR3nt: TGCGCCAGCACCCCAGACGGAGCCAGTGAGCAGTTCTTC
CDR3aa: CASTPDGASEQFF
len: 13
d_gene: .
abundance: few
v_gene: TRBV5-1
j_gene: TRBJ2-1

CDR3nt: TGTGCCAGCAGTGTTGGACCTAATTCACCCCTCCACTTT
CDR3aa: CASSVGPNSPLHF
len: 13
d_gene: .
abundance: few
v_gene: TRBV12-3/TRBV12-4
j_gene: TRBJ1-6

CDR3nt: TGTGCCAGCAGTGAATCCTATTCCCTTTTGCACAATGAGCAGTTCTTC
CDR3aa: CASSESYSLLHNEQFF
len: 16
d_gene: .
abundance: few
v_gene: TRBV6-1
j_gene: TRBJ2-1

CDR3nt: TGCAGTGCTCGTACTAGCGCGGAGACCCAGTACTTC
CDR3aa: CSARTSAETQYF
len: 12
d_gene: TRBD2
abundance: few
v_gene: TRBV20-1
j_gene: TRBJ2-5

CDR3nt: TGTGCCACCAGTGATTTAGCAGAATCGAGAAAGGAGCAGTTCTTC
CDR3aa: CATSDLAESRKEQFF
len: 15
d_gene: .
abundance: .
v_gene: TRBV24-1
j_gene: TRBJ2-1

CDR3nt: TGTGCCAGCAGTATGGGACTAGCAGTATACACAGATACGCAGTATTTT
CDR3aa: CASSMGLAVYTDTQYF
len: 16
d_gene: TRBD2
abundance: .
v_gene: TRBV28
j_gene: TRBJ2-3

CDR3nt: TGTGCCAGCAGTTTTTCTCTGGGAGCGGGTTCCTACGAGCAGTACTTC
CDR3aa: CASSFSLGAGSYEQYF
len: 16
d_gene: .
abundance: .
v_gene: TRBV12-3/TRBV12-4
j_gene: TRBJ2-7

CDR3nt: TGTGCCAGCAGCCAAGCGGTCGGTTCCGTGGGGGAGACCCAGTACTTC
CDR3aa: CASSQAVGSVGETQYF
len: 16
d_gene: .
abundance: .
v_gene: TRBV3-1
j_gene: TRBJ2-5

CDR3nt: TGTGCCAGCAGTCAACAGGGAACGGGAAACACCATATATTTT
CDR3aa: CASSQQGTGNTIYF
len: 14
d_gene: .
abundance: .
v_gene: TRBV7-8
j_gene: TRBJ1-3

CDR3nt: TGCAGTGCTAGAGGACTAGGCGGGGGCCATGAGCAGTTCTTC
CDR3aa: CSARGLGGGHEQFF
len: 14
d_gene: .
abundance: few
v_gene: TRBV20-1
j_gene: TRBJ2-1

CDR3nt: TGTGCCAGCAGACGCACCACAGGGGAGCCCCAGCATTTT
CDR3aa: CASRRTTGEPQHF
len: 13
d_gene: TRBD1
abundance: few
v_gene: TRBV12-3/TRBV12-4
j_gene: TRBJ1-5

CDR3nt: TGCAGTGCTACACTAGGTGTGGGGGCAAAGGATACGCAGTATTTT
CDR3aa: CSATLGVGAKDTQYF
len: 15
d_gene: .
abundance: .
v_gene: TRBV20-1
j_gene: TRBJ2-3

CDR3nt: TGTGCCAGCAGATCAGGGACATATAACACCGGGGAGCTGTTTTTT
CDR3aa: CASRSGTYNTGELFF
len: 15
d_gene: .
abundance: few
v_gene: TRBV6-1
j_gene: TRBJ2-2

CDR3nt: TGCGCCAGCAGCTTGGTTTCAGGTCCCTCTGGAAACACCATATATTTT
CDR3aa: CASSLVSGPSGNTIYF
len: 16
d_gene: .
abundance: .
v_gene: TRBV5-1
j_gene: TRBJ1-3

CDR3nt: TGTGCCAGCTCCCGTCGAAAGGAGTTTAACACCGGGGAGCTGTTTTTT
CDR3aa: CASSRRKEFNTGELFF
len: 16
d_gene: .
abundance: .
v_gene: TRBV6-2/TRBV6-3
j_gene: TRBJ2-2

CDR3nt: TGCAGTCCGAGCGGGAGAGGCGGAGATACGCAGTATTTT
CDR3aa: CSPSGRGGDTQYF
len: 13
d_gene: TRBD2
abundance: few
v_gene: TRBV20-1
j_gene: TRBJ2-3

CDR3nt: TGTGCCAGCAGTTCATCCCCAGGGGGGCCCTACAATGAGCAGTTCTTC
CDR3aa: CASSSSPGGPYNEQFF
len: 16
d_gene: .
abundance: .
v_gene: TRBV12-3/TRBV12-4
j_gene: TRBJ2-1

CDR3nt: TGTGCCAGCAGTTTGACTAGCGGGATGGGCGGGGAGCTGTTTTTT
CDR3aa: CASSLTSGMGGELFF
len: 15
d_gene: TRBD2
abundance: .
v_gene: TRBV27
j_gene: TRBJ2-2

CDR3nt: TGTGCCACCAGCAGAGACAGGGGGCATAACACCGGGGAGCTGTTTTTT
CDR3aa: CATSRDRGHNTGELFF
len: 16
d_gene: TRBD1
abundance: .
v_gene: TRBV15
j_gene: TRBJ2-2

CDR3nt: TGTGCCAGCAGCTTGGCAGCCGGGACTAGCGGCTACAATGAGCAGTTCTTC
CDR3aa: CASSLAAGTSGYNEQFF
len: 17
d_gene: TRBD2
abundance: few
v_gene: TRBV5-4
j_gene: TRBJ2-1

CDR3nt: TGTGCCAGCAGCCAACAACTAGCGGGAGGGCCAGGGTTCGCAGATACGCAGTATTTT
CDR3aa: CASSQQLAGGPGFADTQYF
len: 19
d_gene: TRBD2
abundance: .
v_gene: TRBV3-1
j_gene: TRBJ2-3

CDR3nt: TGCAGCGTAACAGATATCGGGAGTTCTAACTATGGCTACACCTTC
CDR3aa: CSVTDIGSSNYGYTF
len: 15
d_gene: .
abundance: few
v_gene: TRBV29-1
j_gene: TRBJ1-2

CDR3nt: TGTGCCAGCTCACCCGACAGGGGGCGTGAAAAACTGTTTTTT
CDR3aa: CASSPDRGREKLFF
len: 14
d_gene: TRBD1
abundance: few
v_gene: TRBV18
j_gene: TRBJ1-4

CDR3nt: TGTGCCAGCACCAAGGGGGGCGGGCATACAGATACGCAGTATTTT
CDR3aa: CASTKGGGHTDTQYF
len: 15
d_gene: .
abundance: .
v_gene: TRBV7-2
j_gene: TRBJ2-3

CDR3nt: TGTGCCAGCAGACTAGCGGGAGAGCATGAGCAGTTCTTC
CDR3aa: CASRLAGEHEQFF
len: 13
d_gene: TRBD2
abundance: .
v_gene: TRBV12-3/TRBV12-4
j_gene: TRBJ2-1

CDR3nt: TGCAGTGCTAGATCCATAGCGGGAGAAGGGAGTAGCACAGATACGCAGTATTTT
CDR3aa: CSARSIAGEGSSTDTQYF
len: 18
d_gene: TRBD2
abundance: few
v_gene: TRBV20-1
j_gene: TRBJ2-3

CDR3nt: TGTGCCAGCAGTCGACAGGCCCACAATGAGCAGTTCTTC
CDR3aa: CASSRQAHNEQFF
len: 13
d_gene: .
abundance: few
v_gene: TRBV6-2/TRBV6-3
j_gene: TRBJ2-1

CDR3nt: TGCAGTGCTAGCCTCAGGGGGGCCTCCTACCAGCCCCAGCATTTT
CDR3aa: CSASLRGASYQPQHF
len: 15
d_gene: TRBD1
abundance: .
v_gene: TRBV20-1
j_gene: TRBJ1-5

CDR3nt: TGTGCCAGCAGTTTGGTCCTGGGCACTGAAGCTTTCTTT
CDR3aa: CASSLVLGTEAFF
len: 13
d_gene: .
abundance: .
v_gene: TRBV27
j_gene: TRBJ1-1

CDR3nt: TGTGCCACCAGCTCCCGGGACACAGCCTTTGCAACTAATGAAAAACTGTTTTTT
CDR3aa: CATSSRDTAFATNEKLFF
len: 18
d_gene: .
abundance: .
v_gene: TRBV15
j_gene: TRBJ1-4

CDR3nt: TGTGCCAGCAGCGTAGGCGGGACAGTACTGATGAACACTGAAGCTTTCTTT
CDR3aa: CASSVGGTVLMNTEAFF
len: 17
d_gene: TRBD1
abundance: .
v_gene: TRBV9
j_gene: TRBJ1-1

CDR3nt: TGTGCCAGCAGTTGGACAGGGGCCCCCGGGGAGCTGTTTTTT
CDR3aa: CASSWTGAPGELFF
len: 14
d_gene: TRBD1
abundance: .
v_gene: TRBV27
j_gene: TRBJ2-2

CDR3nt: TGTGCCAGCAGCCGAGACAGGCTAAATCAGCCCCAGCATTTT
CDR3aa: CASSRDRLNQPQHF
len: 14
d_gene: .
abundance: few
v_gene: TRBV6-5
j_gene: TRBJ1-5

CDR3nt: TGCAGTGCTCCCAGGGCTGAGGGCACTGAAGCTTTCTTT
CDR3aa: CSAPRAEGTEAFF
len: 13
d_gene: .
abundance: .
v_gene: TRBV20-1
j_gene: TRBJ1-1

CDR3nt: TGTGCCAGCAGCTTAGGTGGACTAGCGGGAACGTTTTACGAGCAGTACTTC
CDR3aa: CASSLGGLAGTFYEQYF
len: 17
d_gene: TRBD2
abundance: .
v_gene: TRBV7-2
j_gene: TRBJ2-7